The present T cell receptor beta chain was sequenced within a study of blood T cell repertoires in COVID-19. In the study overall: Spain, Italy and the United States supplied samples that represented acute and convalescent COVID-19.

This CDR3 contains 16 residues. Germline CDR1 MDHEN, CDR2 SYDVKM. V lost 3 bases and J lost 2, with 14 bases in between. Original handling: Reference gene primer amplification yielded estimated nucleated cell counts. Profiling relied on immunoSEQ multiplex PCR, and the TCRdb table lists in-frame clones only, not all of them. For V, J and clone size, that table is used; D and trimming come from the DNA. The sample lists about 83,000 clones, about 82% occurring once. J is TRBJ2-1 and V is TRBV28; D is undetermined. The sample was peripheral blood. The sequence was obtained from a man between 50 and 59 years old with active COVID-19. This CDR3 is CASSLVDSRPYNEQFF. The CDR3 DNA is TGTGCCAGCAGTTTGGTGGATAGCCGGCCCTACAATGAGCAGTTCTTC.